These 5 T cell receptor beta chains came from one sample sequenced in a study of CD8 T cells in ankylosing spondylitis. TCRdb re-called the 5' RACE reads with MiXCR, one entry per CDR3 protein. The repertoire includes some 270,000 distinct CDR3 sequences, more than 25% of them detected once, and 3.5% to 4.5% sits in the top ten. The sequenced material came from blood, either unsorted or a sorted T cell fraction (not recorded which). These receptor sequences come from a male donor with ankylosing spondylitis or in good health (not recorded which).

V and J are TRBV29-1 and TRBJ1-3; no clear D. Trimming left V 0 bases short and J 1 base short, with 4 bases between. Germline V gene sequence: CDR1 SQVTM, CDR2 ANQGSEA. There are 13 residues in the CDR3. The CDR3 DNA is TGCAGCGTTGAAGACGATTCTGGAAACACCATATATTTT. Protein: CSVEDDSGNTIYF.

A few counts support this clonotype. The chain employs TRBV7-2 and TRBJ2-5, with TRBD2 as a possible D gene (6 bases). Germline V lookup: CDR1 SGHTA, CDR2 FQGNSA. The CDR3 runs to 15 residues. The V end lost 5 bases, the J end lost 2 bases, and 15 bases lay between the germline ends. DNA for the CDR3: TGTGCCAGCAGCCCGCCGGGGACTTTACAAGAGACCCAGTACTTC. Protein: CASSPPGTLQETQYF.

In this sample, this clonotype turned up many times. CDR3 nucleotides: TGCAGCGTTGAAGATCCGCAGGGAGAGGCTAAAGAGCAGTACTTC. It encodes CSVEDPQGEAKEQYF. The chain links TRBV29-1 to TRBJ2-7; the D call may be TRBD1 or TRBD2 (5 bases each). V lost 0 bases and J 7 bases, leaving 19 bases between the germline ends. The CDR3 is 15 amino acids. Germline V gives CDR1 SQVTM, CDR2 ANQGSEA.

The chain combines TRBV20-1 with TRBJ2-7, with D tentatively TRBD1 (7 bases). Per the germline V gene, CDR1 is DFQATT and CDR2 is SNEGSKA (reference sequence). The CDR3 extends over 14 amino acids. This chain's CDR3 is CSPGTDPPGGEQYF. CDR3 in DNA: TGCAGCCCAGGGACAGACCCGCCCGGGGGCGAGCAGTACTTC.

This chain joins TRBV12-3 or TRBV12-4 and TRBJ1-5; 7 nucleotides align to TRBD1. Trimming removed 3 bases from V and 3 bases from J; junction bases left unmatched: 5. The CDR3 runs 15 residues. CDR3 in DNA: TGTGCCAGCAGTTTCGGACAGGCTAACAATCAGCCCCAGCATTTT. Translated: CASSFGQANNQPQHF.